Shown below are 15 T cell receptor beta chains from a single sample sequenced in a study of patients and donors after allogeneic stem cell transplantation (dated by TCRdb to about 2020). The library was prepared using RT-PCR. TCRdb lists the instrument as NextSeq 550. TCRdb trimmed the raw reads at Q25, called clones with MiXCR and kept productive beta chains. All rows with the same CDR3 protein become a single entry with the most common DNA and genes. The sample table records approximately 150,000 distinct CDR3 sequences; roughly 22% of these occur just once. Roughly 25% of the sample is in the top ten clones. The specimen sequenced was blood, either unsorted or a sorted T cell fraction (not recorded which). The receptor set was obtained from a human donor who was either an allogeneic HSCT recipient or a stem cell or donor lymphocyte infusion donor (not recorded which). It is not recorded whose cells these are; they may come from a transplant donor.

Here the CDR3 DNA reads TGCGCCAGCAGCCCGGTTGGACAATTTGATACTGAAGCTTTCTTT. Translation: CASSPVGQFDTEAFF. The genes are TRBV5-1 and TRBJ1-1, with D perhaps TRBD1 (5 bases). CDR3 size: 15 residues. The germline CDR1 and CDR2 sequences are SGHRS and YFSETQ. V shed 4 bases and J shed 5 bases, with 18 bases lying between them.

This clonotype was found a few times. The chain employs TRBV5-1 and TRBJ2-4; D remains ambiguous. V was trimmed by 4 bases and J by 0 bases, leaving 14 bases between them. CDR1 and CDR2 (germline): SGHRS, YFSETQ. This CDR3 contains 16 residues. CDR3 loop: CASSHDLFTAKNIQYF. The CDR3 nucleotides are TGCGCCAGCAGCCACGACTTGTTTACAGCCAAAAACATTCAGTACTTC. Drawing the rest from reference TRBV5-1 and TRBJ2-4, the complete variable domain is KAGVTQTPRYLIKTRGQQVTLSCSPISGHRSVSWYQQTPGQGLQFLFEYFSETQRNKGNFPGRFSGRQFSNSRSEMNVSTLELGDSALYLCASSHDLFTAKNIQYFGAGTRLSVL.

V and J are TRBV24-1 and TRBJ1-5; D gene ambiguous. The CDR3 runs 15 residues. V lost 6 bases and J lost 0, with 11 bases in between. CDR1 KGHDR and CDR2 SFDVKD come from the germline V gene. CDR3 protein: CATSIPQTSNQPQHF. The CDR3 DNA reads TGTGCCACCAGTATCCCGCAAACTAGCAATCAGCCCCAGCATTTT.

The table lists this clonotype with a few counts. This chain joins TRBV12-3 or TRBV12-4 and TRBJ1-1; TRBD1 is a possible D gene (5 bases). V gave up 5 bases and J gave up 4 bases, with 20 bases separating them. This CDR3 contains 16 residues. The DNA of the CDR3 is TGTGCCAGCAGTCGCCTTCGACCCGGGGGGGGCACTGAAGCTTTCTTT. Amino acid sequence: CASSRLRPGGGTEAFF.

This clonotype showed up just a few times. V is TRBV12-3 or TRBV12-4 and J is TRBJ2-5, with D possibly matching TRBD1 (5 bases). The CDR3 has 18 amino acids. Trimming took 4 bases from V and 0 from J, leaving 21 bases between them. The CDR3 DNA reads TGTGCCAGCAGTTGGGAACGCGACAGACCAATATACCAAGAGACCCAGTACTTC. Encoded protein: CASSWERDRPIYQETQYF.

Only a few counts were recorded for this clonotype. The chain couples TRBV5-1 to TRBJ2-1; 11 nucleotides match TRBD1. This CDR3 region has 17 residues. Germline V gene lookup returns CDR1 SGHRS and CDR2 YFSETQ. With 2 bases clipped from V and 3 bases from J, the junction kept 7 bases outside the gene matches. CDR3 nucleotide sequence: TGCGCCAGCAGCTTCGATAAGGGACAGGGGGTCTACAATGAGCAGTTCTTC. It specifies CASSFDKGQGVYNEQFF. The complete variable domain, with remaining parts taken from reference TRBV5-1 and TRBJ2-1, reads KAGVTQTPRYLIKTRGQQVTLSCSPISGHRSVSWYQQTPGQGLQFLFEYFSETQRNKGNFPGRFSGRQFSNSRSEMNVSTLELGDSALYLCASSFDKGQGVYNEQFFGPGTRLTVL.

This clonotype was counted ten times or more. This chain uses TRBV10-3 with TRBJ1-1; D is perhaps TRBD1 (5 bases). V dropped 4 bases and J dropped 3 bases, with 6 bases sitting between them. In germline, CDR1 is ENHRY, CDR2 SYGVKD. The CDR3 loop spans 12 amino acids. CDR3 in DNA: TGTGCCATCAGTGGGGGGGACACTGAAGCTTTCTTT. Translated: CAISGGDTEAFF.

This clonotype was observed a handful of times. The chain combines TRBV5-1 with TRBJ2-3; D may match TRBD1 or TRBD2 (5 bases each). This CDR3 comprises 16 residues. With 2 bases removed from V and 2 bases from J, the gap between germline ends came to 15 bases. Germline V lookup: CDR1 SGHRS, CDR2 YFSETQ. CDR3 DNA sequence: TGCGCCAGCAGCTTTCAGGGACCGAGATACACAGATACGCAGTATTTT. This encodes CASSFQGPRYTDTQYF.

The chain recombines TRBV12-5 with TRBJ2-7, with 11 bases aligning to TRBD2. CDR1 LGHNT and CDR2 FRNRAP come from the germline V gene. The CDR3 extends over 15 amino acids. Trimming removed 4 bases from V and 6 bases from J; junction bases left unmatched: 8. The CDR3 reads CASGSPLAGAGEQYF. The CDR3 DNA reads TGTGCTAGTGGTTCCCCACTAGCGGGAGCAGGCGAGCAGTACTTC.

This clonotype was observed a few times. This chain joins TRBV28 and TRBJ1-1, with 7 nucleotides matching TRBD1. Unmatched junction bases numbered 17, after V lost 7 bases and J lost 0 bases. Germline values: CDR1 MDHEN, CDR2 SYDVKM. The CDR3 consists of 18 residues. CDR3 nucleotides: TGTGCCAGCAATATCCGGGACAGAAGTCTAATAATGAACACTGAAGCTTTCTTT. Translated, it gives CASNIRDRSLIMNTEAFF.

The chain has TRBV6-2 or TRBV6-3 and TRBJ2-3; D unresolved. The CDR3 spans 13 residues. V dropped 8 bases and J dropped 3 bases, with 12 bases sitting between them. Looked up from germline, CDR1 is MNHEY and CDR2 is SVGEGT. In DNA, the CDR3 is TGTGCCAGCCGGACCGTTTTGACAGATACGCAGTATTTT. Encoded protein: CASRTVLTDTQYF.

This clonotype was counted a few times. This chain connects TRBV30 to TRBJ1-4; D is unclear. The CDR3 sequence is 15 residues long. V gave up 3 bases and J gave up 0 bases, with 11 bases separating them. Germline lookup yields CDR1 GTSNPN and CDR2 SVGIG (reference sequence). For the CDR3, the DNA is TGTGCCTGGAGACCGGGCTATGCAACTAATGAAAAACTGTTTTTT. This gives the protein CAWRPGYATNEKLFF.

This chain joins TRBV20-1 and TRBJ2-7; D tentatively fits TRBD1 or TRBD2 (7 bases each). Germline V gives CDR1 DFQATT, CDR2 SNEGSKA (reference sequence). V was shortened by 8 bases and J by 2 bases, with 16 bases between the two germline ends. This CDR3 comprises 13 residues. CDR3 sequence reads: CSTMQGGAYEQYF. The CDR3, as DNA: TGCAGTACGATGCAGGGGGGGGCCTACGAGCAGTACTTC.

This chain joins TRBV19 and TRBJ2-7; TRBD2 agrees at 8 bases. V lost 3 bases to trimming and J lost 2 bases; unmatched junction nucleotides: 6. The length of the CDR3 is 15 residues. Looked up from germline, CDR1 is LNHDA and CDR2 is SQIVND (reference sequence). The CDR3 DNA sequence: TGTGCCAGTAGTATTGGCGCGGGGGGTCCCTACGAGCAGTACTTC. Translated, it gives CASSIGAGGPYEQYF.

In this sample, this clonotype turned up many times. J is TRBJ2-1 and V is TRBV29-1, with TRBD2 matching over 7 bases. The CDR3 loop spans 13 amino acids. V shed 3 bases, J shed 4 bases, and the junction held 3 bases outside the gene matches. The V gene's germline CDR1 is SQVTM and CDR2 ANQGSEA. The CDR3 sequence is CSVDQGGYNEQFF. The CDR3 region has the DNA TGCAGCGTTGACCAGGGAGGGTACAATGAGCAGTTCTTC.